Following are 15 T cell receptor beta chains from one sample sequenced in a study of blood T cell repertoires in COVID-19 (dated by TCRdb to about 2020). The library was made by the immunoSEQ multiplex PCR assay. Held by TCRdb, this immuneACCESS table contains in-frame sequences only and omits some clones. Under half of the omission traces to an unresolved V gene where checked; the cause of the rest is unknown. This sample lists fewer than 700,000 clones; around 90% were detected once. The ten largest make up less than 9.5% of the sample. Input material: peripheral blood. These receptors were obtained from a woman aged 45-65 years with COVID-19, enrolled during active disease.

This sequence joins TRBV5-1 and TRBJ1-1, with D unclear. The V gene's germline CDR1 is SGHRS and CDR2 YFSETQ. The V gene lost 1 base and the J gene lost 5 bases, with 12 bases spanning the gap. The CDR3 is made up of 14 amino acids. The CDR3 reads CASSLLAESTEAFF. The CDR3 DNA reads TGCGCCAGCAGCTTGTTGGCGGAATCAACTGAAGCTTTCTTT.

The table lists this clone with a count of one. This chain uses TRBV12-3 or TRBV12-4 with TRBJ2-3; D unresolved. V lost 6 bases and J 5 bases, leaving 12 bases between the germline ends. The CDR3 consists of 13 residues. In DNA form, the CDR3 reads TGTGCCAGCAGAGTCACTGGAGAAGATACGCAGTATTTT. Residues: CASRVTGEDTQYF.

This chain connects TRBV2 to TRBJ1-4; D is undetermined. This CDR3 comprises 12 residues. Per germline, CDR1 SNHLY and CDR2 FYNNEI. Trimming took 8 bases from V and 4 from J, leaving 8 bases between them. The CDR3 sequence: CASVSDNEKLFF. The CDR3 nucleotides read TGTGCCAGCGTGTCAGATAATGAAAAACTGTTTTTT.

The chain recombines TRBV5-6 with TRBJ1-4, with 7 nucleotides matching TRBD1. Looked up from germline, CDR1 is SGHDT and CDR2 is YYEEEE. Trimming cost V 4 bases and J 4 bases; bases outside gene matches: 7. The length of the CDR3 is 15 residues. CDR3 DNA sequence: TGTGCCAGCAGCCAGGGGGTTGGGAATAATGAAAAACTGTTTTTT. Translating it yields CASSQGVGNNEKLFF.

The sample holds one count of this clone. The sample carries other DNA sequences with the same CDR3. This chain joins TRBV5-1 and TRBJ1-5, with D uncertain. The V end was cut by 2 bases, the J end by 0 bases, with 9 bases between. CDR1 and CDR2 from the germline V gene are SGHRS and YFSETQ. The CDR3 runs to 15 residues. CDR3 residues: CASSLAGDSNQPQHF. CDR3 bases: TGCGCCAGCAGCTTAGCCGGGGATAGCAATCAGCCCCAGCATTTT.

The chain employs TRBV11-3 and TRBJ1-1; 7 bases agree with TRBD1. The CDR3 covers 14 residues. Germline assignment: CDR1 SGHNT and CDR2 YENEEA. Unmatched junction bases numbered 6, after V lost 6 bases and J lost 2 bases. This CDR3 reads CASSYTGANTEAFF. The CDR3 DNA follows: TGTGCCAGCAGTTACACAGGGGCCAACACTGAAGCTTTCTTT. Complete variable domain (other parts from reference TRBV11-3 and TRBJ1-1): EAGVVQSPRYKIIEKKQPVAFWCNPISGHNTLYWYLQNLGQGPELLIRYENEEAVDDSQLPKDRFSAERLKGVDSTLKIQPAELGDSAVYLCASSYTGANTEAFFGQGTRLTVV.

This clone was seen more than once but under ten times. This chain links TRBV25-1 with TRBJ1-1; a weak D match, TRBD1 (6 bases). The CDR3 runs 15 residues. V was cut by 10 bases and J by 4 bases, with 22 bases left in between. CDR1 and CDR2 (germline): MGHDK, SYGVNS. The CDR3: CATSGGGRPITEAFF. The CDR3 DNA is TGTGCCACCTCCGGGGGGGGCCGCCCCATCACTGAAGCTTTCTTT.

The chain combines TRBV20-1 with TRBJ2-3, with a tentative D call TRBD1 (6 bases). The V and J ends lost 3 bases and 4 bases respectively, with 11 bases between them. Germline-derived CDR1 and CDR2 are DFQATT and SNEGSKA (reference sequence). This CDR3 has 13 residues. This chain's CDR3 is CSASNREADTQYF. CDR3 sequence (DNA): TGCAGTGCTAGTAACAGGGAAGCAGATACGCAGTATTTT.

This chain joins TRBV11-2 and TRBJ2-1; 9 bases map to TRBD1. CDR1 SGHAT and CDR2 FQNNGV come from the germline V gene. The junction had 17 bases not matched to a gene; V was cut back by 5 bases and J by 6 bases. The CDR3 sequence is 18 residues long. The CDR3 coding sequence is TGTGCCAGCAGCCCACGAGGGGGGCGGGACAGGGTTTCCAATGAGCAGTTCTTC. Translating it yields CASSPRGGRDRVSNEQFF.

The genes are TRBV3-1 (or the pseudogene TRBV3-2) and TRBJ1-2, with 8 bases aligning to TRBD1. The CDR3 is 14 residues long. Germline V lookup: CDR1 LGHDT, CDR2 YNNKEL (reference sequence). V dropped 3 bases and J dropped 9; count of bases not matched to a gene: 9. The CDR3 loop reads CASSHEDREWSYTF. The CDR3 DNA reads TGTGCCAGCAGCCATGAGGACAGGGAGTGGAGCTACACCTTC.

The chain employs TRBV7-9 and TRBJ2-1; 7 bases agree with TRBD2. V lost 2 bases and J lost 7; bases outside the gene matches: 11. CDR1 and CDR2 from the germline V gene are SEHNR and FQNEAQ (reference sequence). The CDR3 contains 16 residues. The CDR3 reads CASSLSRGSYRNEQFF. CDR3 nucleotide sequence: TGTGCCAGCAGCTTATCGCGGGGGTCCTACCGGAATGAGCAGTTCTTC.

V usage is TRBV4-2 and J usage is TRBJ2-3; TRBD2 agrees at 9 bases. This CDR3 is 16 amino acids long. Germline trimming cut 3 bases from V and 4 bases from J; bases unmatched to any gene: 8. Per germline, CDR1 LGHNA and CDR2 YNFKEQ. The CDR3 nucleotides read TGTGCCAGCAGCCAGCTGAGGGGCGGGGGGGCAGATACGCAGTATTTT. Its protein is CASSQLRGGGADTQYF.

The rearrangement links TRBV12-3 or TRBV12-4 to TRBJ1-5; the D is unclear. V was cut by 5 bases and J by 3 bases, with 5 bases left in between. The CDR3 runs to 12 residues. Written as DNA, the CDR3 is TGTGCCAGCAGTCCCTACAATCAGCCCCAGCATTTT. It yields the protein CASSPYNQPQHF.

The chain employs TRBV20-1 and TRBJ2-5; 9 bases are a match to TRBD2. Germline CDR1 reads DFQATT; CDR2 reads SNEGSKA (reference sequence). Unmatched junction bases numbered 7, after V lost 3 bases and J lost 2 bases. The CDR3 runs 15 residues. CDR3 DNA: TGCAGTGCTAGTAATCTAGCGGGACTACAAGAGACCCAGTACTTC. Translating it yields CSASNLAGLQETQYF.

Regarding this clone: The same CDR3 is also encoded by other DNA sequences in this sample. The chain combines TRBV18 with TRBJ1-2; TRBD1 is a possible D gene (5 bases). This CDR3 comprises 13 residues. Germline CDR1 and CDR2: KGHSH and LQKENI. The ends were cut back, 0 bases at V and 5 bases at J, with 7 bases in the middle. CDR3 region: CASSPPGGYGYTF. In DNA form, the CDR3 reads TGTGCCAGCTCACCACCGGGGGGGTATGGCTACACCTTC.